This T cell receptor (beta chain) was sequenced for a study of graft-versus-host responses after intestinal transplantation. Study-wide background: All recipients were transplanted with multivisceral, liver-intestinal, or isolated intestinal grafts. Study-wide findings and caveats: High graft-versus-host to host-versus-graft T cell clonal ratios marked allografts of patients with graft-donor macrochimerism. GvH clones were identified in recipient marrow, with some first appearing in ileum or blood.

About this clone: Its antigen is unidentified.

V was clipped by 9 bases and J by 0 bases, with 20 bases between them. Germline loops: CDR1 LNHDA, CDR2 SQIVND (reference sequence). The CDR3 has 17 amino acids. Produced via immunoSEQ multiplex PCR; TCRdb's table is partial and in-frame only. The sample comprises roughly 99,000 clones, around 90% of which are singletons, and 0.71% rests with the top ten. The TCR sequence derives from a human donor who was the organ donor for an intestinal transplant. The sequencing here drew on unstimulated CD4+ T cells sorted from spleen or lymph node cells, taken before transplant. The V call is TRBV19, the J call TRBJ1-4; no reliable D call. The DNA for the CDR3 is TGTGCCAGCGCCCCCCCCGGACCTACTTCAACTAATGAAAAACTGTTTTTT. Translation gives CASAPPGPTSTNEKLFF.